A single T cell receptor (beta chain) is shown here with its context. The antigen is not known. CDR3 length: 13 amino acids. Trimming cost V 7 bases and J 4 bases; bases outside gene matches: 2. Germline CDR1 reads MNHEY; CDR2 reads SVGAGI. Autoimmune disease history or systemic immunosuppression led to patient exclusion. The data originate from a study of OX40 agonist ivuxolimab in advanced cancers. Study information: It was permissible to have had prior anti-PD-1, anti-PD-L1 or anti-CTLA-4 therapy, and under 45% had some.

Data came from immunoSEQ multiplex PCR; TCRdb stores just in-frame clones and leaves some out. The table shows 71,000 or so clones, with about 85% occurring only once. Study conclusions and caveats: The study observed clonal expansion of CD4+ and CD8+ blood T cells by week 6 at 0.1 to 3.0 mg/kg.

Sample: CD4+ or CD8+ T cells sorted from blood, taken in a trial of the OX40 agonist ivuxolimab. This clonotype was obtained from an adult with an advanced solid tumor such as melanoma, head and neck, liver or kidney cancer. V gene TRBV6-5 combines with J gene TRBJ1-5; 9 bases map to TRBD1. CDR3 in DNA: TGTGCCAGCACCGGGACAGGGAATCAGCCCCAGCATTTT. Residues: CASTGTGNQPQHF.